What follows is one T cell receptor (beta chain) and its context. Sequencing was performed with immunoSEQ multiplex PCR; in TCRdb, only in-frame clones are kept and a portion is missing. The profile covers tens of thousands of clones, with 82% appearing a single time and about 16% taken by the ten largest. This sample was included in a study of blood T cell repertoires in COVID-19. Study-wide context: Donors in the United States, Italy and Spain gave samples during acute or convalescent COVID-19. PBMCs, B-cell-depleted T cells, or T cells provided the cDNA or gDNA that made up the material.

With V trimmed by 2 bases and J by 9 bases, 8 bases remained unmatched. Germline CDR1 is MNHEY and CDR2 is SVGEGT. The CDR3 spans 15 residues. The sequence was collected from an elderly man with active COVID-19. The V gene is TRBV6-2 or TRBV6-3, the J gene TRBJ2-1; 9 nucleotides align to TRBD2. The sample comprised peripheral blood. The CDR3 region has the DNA TGTGCCAGCAGTTACGCGTCTAGCGGGATTATTGAGCAGTTCTTC. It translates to CASSYASSGIIEQFF.